There are many counts of the clone carrying this TCR beta chain. Its antigen remains unknown. Template switching supplied a universal primer site; unique molecular identifiers were carried on the cDNA. TCRdb independently ran MiXCR on the 5' RACE reads; one entry per CDR3 protein. This sample has around 140,000 distinct CDR3 sequences, with roughly 3.3% found just once. Healthy Caucasian donors formed the entire cohort. This record comes from a study of identical twins. Findings and limits, study-wide: Models predicted too little out-of-frame TCR alpha sharing in monozygotic twins. Twins shared out-of-frame alpha sequences with excess low generation probability.

J was trimmed by 2 bases and V by 3 bases; bases with no gene match: 6. CDR3 length: 16 amino acids. Germline values: CDR1 MNHEY, CDR2 SMNVEV (reference sequence). This sequence was found in a man aged 18 to 35 in good health. Material: memory T cells sorted from blood. The chain joins TRBV27 to TRBJ2-1, with 8 bases lining up with TRBD1. CDR3 sequence: CASSFTDRVPYNEQFF. DNA of the CDR3: TGTGCCAGCAGTTTTACGGACAGGGTGCCCTACAATGAGCAGTTCTTC.